The clone carrying this T cell receptor beta chain has only one observation. Its antigen is unidentified. Libraries were prepared by immunoSEQ multiplex PCR; TCRdb keeps only in-frame clonotypes and omits some of them. The profile shows 85,000 to 100,000 clones, about 82% of them singletons. The data derive from a study of graft-versus-host responses after intestinal transplantation. Study as a whole: Transplant types were multivisceral, liver-intestinal, or isolated intestinal. Study results and caveats: GvH clones were identified in recipient marrow, with some first appearing in ileum or blood. An association linked early post-transplant HvG declines with peak circulating GvH clone levels.

This CDR3 is 15 amino acids long. V shed 1 base and J shed 2 bases, with 11 bases lying between them. Per germline, CDR1 SGHRS and CDR2 YFSETQ. The sample in question was PBMCs, obtained 255 days after intestinal transplant. The rearrangement links TRBV5-1 to TRBJ2-3; TRBD2 might be the D (6 bases). The receptor comes from a human patient who received an intestinal transplant, so some T cells may come from the graft donor. CDR3 sequence (DNA): TGCGCCAGCAGCTTGCGCACGGGAGTCACAGATACGCAGTATTTT. Its translation is CASSLRTGVTDTQYF.